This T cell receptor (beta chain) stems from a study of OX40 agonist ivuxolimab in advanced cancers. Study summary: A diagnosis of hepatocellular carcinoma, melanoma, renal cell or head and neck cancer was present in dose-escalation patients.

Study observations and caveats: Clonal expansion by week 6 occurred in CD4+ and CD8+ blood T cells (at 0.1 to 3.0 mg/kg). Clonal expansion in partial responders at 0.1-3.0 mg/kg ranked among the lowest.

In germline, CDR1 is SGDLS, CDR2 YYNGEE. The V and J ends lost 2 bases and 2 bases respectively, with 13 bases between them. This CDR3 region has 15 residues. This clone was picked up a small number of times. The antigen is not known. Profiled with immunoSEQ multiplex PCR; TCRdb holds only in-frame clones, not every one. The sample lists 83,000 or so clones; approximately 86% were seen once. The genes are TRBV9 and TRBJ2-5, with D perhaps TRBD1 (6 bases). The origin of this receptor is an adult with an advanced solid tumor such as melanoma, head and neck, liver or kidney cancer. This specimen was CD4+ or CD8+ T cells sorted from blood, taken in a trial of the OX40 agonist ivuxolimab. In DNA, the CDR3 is TGTGCCAGCAGCGTTTGGTGGGGGCGGCAAGAGACCCAGTACTTC. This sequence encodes CASSVWWGRQETQYF. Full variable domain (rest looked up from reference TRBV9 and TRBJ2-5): DSGVTQTPKHLITATGQRVTLRCSPRSGDLSVYWYQQSLDQGLQFLIQYYNGEERAKGNILERFSAQQFPDLHSELNLSSLELGDSALYFCASSVWWGRQETQYFGPGTRLLVL.